Listed below are T cell receptor beta chains from one sample, sequenced in a study of a mutant IDH1 vaccine in newly diagnosed glioma. TCRdb keeps only in-frame clones here, not all; method: immunoSEQ multiplex PCR. The sample has under 80,000 clones; approximately 83% are singletons. The source material was PBMCs, sampled from a glioma patient treated with radiotherapy, temozolomide or both. The receptors here all came from a man aged 30 to 45 with glioma. Both conserved end residues are part of each CDR3. D genes are given only for firm matches. Clone sizes are given selectively: once, few, many, or a class where the clone is expanded.

abundance	d_gene	v_gene	j_gene	CDR3aa	CDR3nt
NA	TRBD1	TRBV5-1	TRBJ2-3	CASRLTGDLIDTQYF	TGCGCCAGCAGACTTACAGGGGACCTTATAGATACGCAGTATTTT
NA	TRBD2	TRBV19	TRBJ2-1	CASRITVAGAYNEQFF	TGTGCCAGTAGGATAACGGTAGCGGGGGCCTACAATGAGCAGTTCTTC
NA	TRBD1	TRBV7-9	TRBJ2-7	CASSRTGTLDYEQYF	TGTGCCAGCAGTCGGACAGGGACGTTGGACTACGAGCAGTACTTC
NA	TRBD2	TRBV6-5	TRBJ2-7	CASSYLGLAGDEQYF	TGTGCCAGCAGTTACCTGGGACTAGCGGGGGACGAGCAGTACTTC
NA	TRBD1	TRBV11-2	TRBJ2-7	CASSPEGTGRRYEQYF	TGTGCCAGCAGCCCCGAAGGGACAGGGCGTAGGTACGAGCAGTACTTC
NA	NA	TRBV6-5	TRBJ2-4	CASSLTAYHFIQYF	TGTGCCAGCAGTCTGACAGCCTATCATTTCATTCAGTACTTC
NA	NA	TRBV7-9	TRBJ1-2	CASGEGIYGYTF	TGTGCCAGCGGGGAGGGGATCTATGGCTACACCTTC
NA	NA	TRBV6-6	TRBJ1-1	CASSSHGEVPPEAFF	TGTGCCAGCAGTTCTCACGGGGAGGTTCCCCCTGAAGCTTTCTTT
once	TRBD1	TRBV18	TRBJ1-1	CASSQLQGGTEAFF	TGTGCCAGCTCACAGTTACAGGGGGGTACTGAAGCTTTCTTT
NA	NA	TRBV2	TRBJ1-1	CASWGNAEAFF	TGTGCCAGCTGGGGTAACGCTGAAGCTTTCTTT
NA	NA	TRBV19	TRBJ2-5	CASSIRGSETQYF	TGTGCCAGTAGTATAAGGGGATCCGAGACCCAGTACTTC
NA	NA	TRBV7-9	TRBJ1-5	CASSAGGNQPQHF	TGTGCCAGCAGCGCCGGAGGGAATCAGCCCCAGCATTTT
NA	NA	TRBV5-6	TRBJ2-5	CASSLKFTGALYQETQYF	TGTGCCAGCAGCTTGAAGTTTACAGGAGCACTGTACCAAGAGACCCAGTACTTC
NA	NA	TRBV5-1	TRBJ2-6	CASSLYYSGANVLTF	TGCGCCAGCAGCCTGTACTACTCTGGGGCCAACGTCCTGACTTTC
NA	NA	TRBV5-6	TRBJ2-3	CASSLKVFTDTQYF	TGTGCCAGCAGCTTGAAGGTTTTCACAGATACGCAGTATTTT
NA	TRBD2	TRBV19	TRBJ2-4	CASSAGGPVNIQYF	TGTGCCAGTAGTGCGGGGGGGCCCGTGAACATTCAGTACTTC
NA	TRBD2	TRBV11-3	TRBJ2-7	CASSLGGGSYEQYF	TGTGCCAGCAGCTTAGGCGGGGGCTCCTACGAGCAGTACTTC
once	NA	TRBV19	TRBJ2-4	CASSPTGLEANIQYF	TGTGCCAGTAGCCCTACCGGATTGGAGGCTAACATTCAGTACTTC